This TCR beta chain derives from a study of T cells in Graves' hyperthyroidism and ophthalmopathy. This clonotype was found many times. Out of approximately 10 ml of fresh peripheral blood came the PBMCs. Authors of the study amplified TCR beta CDR3 regions from RNA transcripts. An initial round of RT-PCR targeting the TCR CDR3 relied on the HTBI primer set. TCRdb independently ran MiXCR on the multiplex PCR reads; one entry per CDR3 protein. Of more than 150,000 distinct CDR3 sequences detected, more than 15% appear once; the ten largest clones hold 25% to 30%. The CDR3 totals 12 residues. Trimming removed 3 bases at V and 12 bases at J, with 15 bases between. CDR1 and CDR2 (germline): MDHEN, SYDVKM.

The clonotype was recovered from a woman aged 45-65 years with Graves' hyperthyroidism. Sequencing was carried out using blood. V is TRBV28 and J is TRBJ2-7; D may match TRBD1 or TRBD2 (5 bases each). CDR3 residues: CASSFIDSGRYF. DNA for the CDR3: TGTGCCAGCAGTTTTATCGACTCGGGGCGGTACTTC. The full variable domain, rest sourced from reference TRBV28 and TRBJ2-7, is DVKVTQSSRYLVKRTGEKVFLECVQDMDHENMFWYRQDPGLGLRLIYFSYDVKMKEKGDIPEGYSVSREKKERFSLILESASTNQTSMYLCASSFIDSGRYFGPGTRLTVT.